This is a list of T cell receptor beta chains from one sample in a study of OX40 agonist ivuxolimab in advanced cancers. Using immunoSEQ multiplex PCR, the repertoire was profiled, and TCRdb retains in-frame clones only, with some absent. The sample lists about 48,000 clones, 85% to 90% occurring once. This specimen was CD4+ or CD8+ T cells sorted from blood, taken in a trial of the OX40 agonist ivuxolimab. These receptors all come from an adult with an advanced solid tumor such as melanoma, head and neck, liver or kidney cancer. CDR3s leave out the opening cysteine and the closing phenylalanine or tryptophan.

length	V	J	CDR3
13	TRBV30	TRBJ2-7	AWSASDRALGEQY
11	TRBV19	TRBJ1-6	ASETGGNSPLH
12	TRBV6-1	TRBJ2-7	ASSEAGAHYEQY
13	TRBV4-1	.	ASSQLGDRSYEQY
9	TRBV6-1	TRBJ2-7	ASSDPNEQY
13	TRBV23-1	TRBJ2-7	ASREGFPDLYEQY
15	TRBV10-3	TRBJ2-1	AISESEPGDYYNEQF
13	TRBV29-1	TRBJ1-1	SVTPKDRANTEAF
12	TRBV27	TRBJ2-2	ASSFWDVGGELF
11	TRBV29-1	TRBJ2-2	SVEVTGAGELF
12	TRBV7-8	TRBJ2-1	ASSLYGMDNEQF
12	TRBV5-1	TRBJ2-1	ASSPRDGYNEQF
13	TRBV4-1	TRBJ2-1	ASSRLAGGGNEQF
11	TRBV28	TRBJ1-1	ASNNREWAEAF
11	TRBV19	TRBJ2-1	ASSLLAGDEQF
13	TRBV11-2	TRBJ2-7	ASSLGTSASIEQY
12	TRBV29-1	TRBJ2-7	SVLAGARTYEQY
11	TRBV4-2	.	ASRDLTGYEQY
15	TRBV25-1	TRBJ2-1	ASSDLAGISSYNEQF
9	TRBV20-1	TRBJ2-1	SANSNNEQF
13	TRBV27	TRBJ2-1	ASSLFGSPLNEQF
12	TRBV6-6	TRBJ1-2	ASSNRGQVYGYT
11	TRBV14	TRBJ1-2	ASSQADTYGYT
12	TRBV5-6	TRBJ2-7	ASQPRDSSYEQY
9	TRBV9	TRBJ2-1	ASSSTLGQF
13	TRBV5-4	TRBJ2-1	ASSLGLADYNEQF
10	TRBV9	TRBJ2-2	ASSPGTGELF
13	TRBV14	TRBJ1-2	ASSFQEGTLEGYT